The following is a T cell receptor beta chain sequence with its context. What it recognizes is unknown. The repertoire was sequenced with immunoSEQ multiplex PCR; TCRdb's copy has only in-frame clones and lacks some. The table has 130,000 to 150,000 clones, roughly 87% seen once. The data stem from a study of T cell responses to AZD1222 COVID-19 vaccine. From germline, CDR1 is SEHNR and CDR2 FQNEAQ (reference sequence). V lost 1 base and J lost 4, with 14 bases in between. This CDR3 contains 15 residues. Findings and caveats of the study: Vaccine-related CD4 TCRs covered spike, predominating at 160-218 and 743-854. Only after the peak T cell response were repertoires sampled. Close to half of spike-specific TCRs reportedly recognize unmutated variant regions.

The sequencing here drew on peripheral blood, taken 28 days after the second dose of the MenACWY control vaccine. The sequence derives from an adult who received the MenACWY meningococcal vaccine as a control. The chain has TRBV7-9 and TRBJ2-7; possible D gene TRBD2, 5 bases. The CDR3 DNA follows: TGTGCCAGCAGCTTAGGAGGGTCCTACTCATACGAGCAGTACTTC. Its translation is CASSLGGSYSYEQYF.